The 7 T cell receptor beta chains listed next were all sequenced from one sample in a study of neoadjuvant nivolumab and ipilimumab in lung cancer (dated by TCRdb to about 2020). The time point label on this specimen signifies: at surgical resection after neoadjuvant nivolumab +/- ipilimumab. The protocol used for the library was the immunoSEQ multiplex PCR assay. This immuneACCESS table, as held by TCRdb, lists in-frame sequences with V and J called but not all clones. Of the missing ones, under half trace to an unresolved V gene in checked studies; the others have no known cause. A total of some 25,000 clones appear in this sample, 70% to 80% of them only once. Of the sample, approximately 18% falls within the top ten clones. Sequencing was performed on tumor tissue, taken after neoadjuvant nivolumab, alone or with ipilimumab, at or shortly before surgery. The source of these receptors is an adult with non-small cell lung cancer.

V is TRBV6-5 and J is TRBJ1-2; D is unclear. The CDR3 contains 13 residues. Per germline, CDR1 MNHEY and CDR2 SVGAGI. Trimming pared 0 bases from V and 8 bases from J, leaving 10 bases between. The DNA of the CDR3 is TGTGCCAGCAGTTACTCCAGCGTAAGGGGCTACACCTTC. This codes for CASSYSSVRGYTF.

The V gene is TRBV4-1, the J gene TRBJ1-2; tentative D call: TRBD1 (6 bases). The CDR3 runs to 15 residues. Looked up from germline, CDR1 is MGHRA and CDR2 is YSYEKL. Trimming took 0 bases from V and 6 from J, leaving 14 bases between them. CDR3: CASSQEPGGPHGYTF. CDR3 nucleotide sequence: TGCGCCAGCAGCCAAGAGCCCGGGGGCCCCCATGGCTACACCTTC.

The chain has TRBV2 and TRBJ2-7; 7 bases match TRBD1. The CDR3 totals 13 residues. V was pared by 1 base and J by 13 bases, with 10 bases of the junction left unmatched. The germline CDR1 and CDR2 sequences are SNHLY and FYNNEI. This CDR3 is CASSEVGDSRGYF. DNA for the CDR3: TGTGCCAGCAGTGAAGTGGGGGACAGTCGTGGATACTTC.

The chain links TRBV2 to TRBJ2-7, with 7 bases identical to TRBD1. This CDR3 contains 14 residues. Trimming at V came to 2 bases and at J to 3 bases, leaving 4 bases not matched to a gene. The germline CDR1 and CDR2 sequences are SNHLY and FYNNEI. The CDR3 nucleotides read TGTGCCAGCAGTGAACAGGGACAGAACTACGAGCAGTACTTC. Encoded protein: CASSEQGQNYEQYF.

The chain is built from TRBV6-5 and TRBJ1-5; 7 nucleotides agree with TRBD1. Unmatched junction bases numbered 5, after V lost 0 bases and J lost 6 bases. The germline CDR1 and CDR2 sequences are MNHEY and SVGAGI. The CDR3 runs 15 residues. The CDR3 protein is CASSYSRQGGQPQHF. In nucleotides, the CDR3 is TGTGCCAGCAGTTACTCGAGACAGGGAGGTCAGCCCCAGCATTTT.

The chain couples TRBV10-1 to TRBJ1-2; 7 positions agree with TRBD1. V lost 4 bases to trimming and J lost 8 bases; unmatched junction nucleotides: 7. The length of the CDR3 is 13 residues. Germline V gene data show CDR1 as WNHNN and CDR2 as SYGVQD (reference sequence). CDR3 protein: CASSGSRGKGYTF. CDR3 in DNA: TGCGCCAGCAGTGGAAGCAGGGGGAAGGGCTACACCTTC.

The CDR3 sequence: CASSVFSGGADTQYF. Written as DNA, the CDR3 is TGTGCCAGCAGCGTTTTTAGCGGGGGGGCAGATACGCAGTATTTT. The chain couples TRBV9 to TRBJ2-3; 11 nucleotides match TRBD2. V lost 2 bases, J lost 4 bases, and 3 bases stayed unmatched. Looked up from germline, CDR1 is SGDLS and CDR2 is YYNGEE. The CDR3 has 15 amino acids.